The present T cell receptor (beta chain) was sequenced within a study of blood T cell repertoires in COVID-19. Study-wide background: Both acute and convalescent COVID-19 samples were obtained from the United States, Italy and Spain. PBMCs, B-cell-depleted T cells, or T cells provided the cDNA or gDNA that made up the material.

This table comes from immunoSEQ multiplex PCR, and its TCRdb copy is limited to in-frame clones, with some not included. Altogether some 670,000 clones are present, approximately 90% being singletons, with the ten largest covering more than 0.25%. V was trimmed by 4 bases and J by 0 bases, leaving 19 bases between them. Germline-derived CDR1 and CDR2 are SGDLS and YYNGEE. The CDR3 consists of 18 residues. Sequencing was done on a sample of peripheral blood. This TCR was sampled from a woman between 18 and 29 years old with acute or convalescent COVID-19. This chain connects TRBV9 to TRBJ2-2, with D unclear. The CDR3 is CASSSRPLLPPNTGELFF. The CDR3, as DNA: TGTGCCAGCAGCTCGAGGCCTCTGTTACCGCCGAACACCGGGGAGCTGTTTTTT.